The 27 T cell receptor beta chains below were found in one sample sequenced in a study of cytomegalovirus exposure and HLA in healthy donors. Use of 60 Vbeta and 13 Jbeta primers characterized the PCR. The protocol was immunoSEQ multiplex PCR, while the TCRdb copy is restricted to in-frame clones and leaves out a portion. The table shows about 150,000 clones, with less than 10% occurring only once. Sequences were obtained from PBMCs. These TCRs come from a man aged 45 to 65 in good health and CMV-seronegative.

As to this clone: Other DNA sequences in the sample encode the same CDR3. V gene TRBV6-1 combines with J gene TRBJ2-1, with 9 positions matching TRBD2. Germline CDR1 MNHNS, CDR2 SASEGT. Trimming cost V 0 bases and J 8 bases; bases outside gene matches: 11. The CDR3 is made up of 17 amino acids. The CDR3 region is CASSEALGAGGLYEQFF. The CDR3 DNA sequence: TGTGCCAGCAGTGAAGCGCTAGGAGCGGGAGGATTGTATGAGCAGTTCTTC.

This clone was observed a handful of times. V usage is TRBV19 and J usage is TRBJ2-3; TRBD2 agrees at 13 bases. The CDR3 loop spans 16 amino acids. J gave up 4 bases and V 3 bases, and 4 bases lay outside the gene matches. Germline V lookup: CDR1 LNHDA, CDR2 SQIVND (reference sequence). The CDR3 protein is CASSIPGLAGPDTQYF. The CDR3 nucleotides are TGTGCCAGTAGTATCCCGGGACTAGCGGGGCCAGATACGCAGTATTTT.

This clone appeared a few times. The rearrangement links TRBV28 to TRBJ1-2; D not resolved. V was clipped by 5 bases and J by 0 bases, with 13 bases between them. The CDR3 loop spans 15 amino acids. CDR1 and CDR2 (germline): MDHEN, SYDVKM. The chain's CDR3 is CASSLLTSANYGYTF. CDR3 DNA sequence: TGTGCCAGCAGTCTACTAACAAGTGCTAACTATGGCTACACCTTC.

The V and J genes are TRBV7-2 and TRBJ2-7; 7 nucleotides match TRBD1. J was trimmed by 6 bases and V by 5 bases; bases with no gene match: 16. The CDR3 is 16 amino acids. Germline loops: CDR1 SGHTA, CDR2 FQGNSA. The CDR3 protein is CASSTRQGISVGEQYF. CDR3 coding DNA: TGTGCCAGCAGCACCAGACAGGGAATTTCGGTTGGCGAGCAGTACTTC.

This clone was counted only a few times. The chain recombines TRBV29-1 with TRBJ2-3; TRBD1 agrees at 7 bases. Germline assignment: CDR1 SQVTM and CDR2 ANQGSEA. The J segment lost 5 bases and the V segment lost 4 bases, leaving 3 bases of the junction unmatched. The CDR3 contains 12 residues. CDR3 protein: CSVATGEDTQYF. The CDR3 DNA follows: TGCAGCGTTGCCACAGGGGAAGATACGCAGTATTTT.

The genes are TRBV15 and TRBJ2-5; TRBD2 aligns across 10 bases. V lost 1 base to trimming and J lost 5 bases; unmatched junction nucleotides: 7. Germline V gene lookup returns CDR1 LNHNV and CDR2 YYDKDF (reference sequence). CDR3 length equals 16 residues. The CDR3 DNA sequence: TGTGCCACCAGCAGAGGGGCTAGCGGGAGTAGGGAGACCCAGTACTTC. Protein sequence: CATSRGASGSRETQYF. Drawing the rest from reference TRBV15 and TRBJ2-5, the complete variable domain is DAMVIQNPRYQVTQFGKPVTLSCSQTLNHNVMYWYQQKSSQAPKLLFHYYDKDFNNEADTPDNFQSRRPNTSFCFLDIRSPGLGDTAMYLCATSRGASGSRETQYFGPGTRLLVL.

The CDR3 protein is CASSLTPPSGGSDTQYF. CDR3 DNA sequence: TGTGCCAGCAGTTTAACCCCCCCTAGCGGTGGGTCAGATACGCAGTATTTT. V is TRBV27 and J is TRBJ2-3; 7 bases are shared with TRBD2. Germline V CDR1 and CDR2: MNHEY, SMNVEV (reference sequence). V was pared by 2 bases and J by 4 bases, with 12 bases of the junction left unmatched. The CDR3 totals 17 residues.

This clone has a handful of counts. This rearrangement joins TRBV7-9 to TRBJ2-1; 8 bases map to TRBD2. Germline CDR1 SEHNR, CDR2 FQNEAQ (reference sequence). This CDR3 contains 14 residues. The junction had 4 bases not matched to a gene; V was cut back by 5 bases and J by 4 bases. CDR3 sequence (DNA): TGTGCCAGCAGCCGGGAGGGGAGTTACAATGAGCAGTTCTTC. It translates to CASSREGSYNEQFF.

This clone was seen only a few times. This chain uses TRBV28 with TRBJ2-3; maybe TRBD2 (7 bases). Germline V CDR1 and CDR2: MDHEN, SYDVKM. The length of the CDR3 is 15 residues. The V end was cut by 3 bases, the J end by 4 bases, with 14 bases between. CDR3 DNA: TGTGCCAGCAGTTTGCCGGGGGGCGGGGCAGATACGCAGTATTTT. This encodes CASSLPGGGADTQYF.

This clone has more than one count but fewer than ten. The chain is built from TRBV5-1 and TRBJ2-3, with D perhaps TRBD1 (6 bases). The germline V and J ends were trimmed by 4 bases and 4 bases, with 19 bases remaining between them. CDR1 and CDR2 from the germline V gene are SGHRS and YFSETQ. The CDR3 is 16 amino acids. The CDR3 is CASSPEGGSYADTQYF. CDR3 nucleotides: TGCGCCAGCAGCCCGGAAGGGGGTTCGTACGCAGATACGCAGTATTTT.

V usage is TRBV9 and J usage is TRBJ2-7; 7 nucleotides agree with TRBD2. Trimming took 0 bases from V and 7 from J; bases not matched to a gene: 7. The CDR3 length is 14 residues. Per the germline V gene, CDR1 is SGDLS and CDR2 is YYNGEE. CDR3 nucleotide sequence: TGTGCCAGCAGCGTAGGGGTAGCGGGCCGGGAGCAGTACTTC. It encodes CASSVGVAGREQYF.

This clone was found a few times. The J gene is TRBJ2-3, the V gene TRBV5-4; 11 bases agree with TRBD1. With 2 bases clipped from V and 1 base from J, the junction kept 6 bases outside the gene matches. This CDR3 is built from 17 residues. Germline loops: CDR1 SGHNT, CDR2 YYREEE (reference sequence). The CDR3 DNA is TGTGCCAGCAGCTTTAATTCGGGACAGGGGGGCACAGATACGCAGTATTTT. Amino acid sequence: CASSFNSGQGGTDTQYF.

This clone was counted between two and nine times. This chain uses TRBV6-6 with TRBJ2-3; D is undetermined. The CDR3 consists of 11 residues. From germline, CDR1 is MNHNY and CDR2 SVGAGI (reference sequence). The V gene lost 8 bases and the J gene lost 3 bases, with 6 bases spanning the gap. The CDR3 DNA follows: TGTGCCAGCGTGAGAACAGATACGCAGTATTTT. Its protein is CASVRTDTQYF.

This chain joins TRBV6-6 and TRBJ1-5, with 8 bases matching TRBD1. With V trimmed by 2 bases and J by 7 bases, 7 bases remained unmatched. This CDR3 has 15 amino acids. The germline V gene has CDR1 MNHNY and CDR2 SVGAGI (reference sequence). This CDR3 is CASSYGTGTGQPQHF. CDR3 DNA: TGTGCCAGCAGTTACGGGACAGGAACGGGCCAGCCCCAGCATTTT.

The chain combines TRBV6-1 with TRBJ1-1; a weak D match, TRBD1 (5 bases). The CDR3 is 14 amino acids. The V end lost 3 bases, the J end lost 5 bases, and 13 bases lay between the germline ends. Germline V lookup: CDR1 MNHNS, CDR2 SASEGT. The CDR3 reads CASSESQGRTEAFF. The CDR3 nucleotides are TGTGCCAGCAGTGAGTCGCAGGGAAGAACTGAAGCTTTCTTT.

This clone occurred a few times. The chain carries TRBV7-2 and TRBJ2-1, with 8 nucleotides matching TRBD2. V lost 1 base to trimming and J lost 7 bases; unmatched junction nucleotides: 6. This CDR3 is built from 15 residues. CDR1 and CDR2 from the germline V gene are SGHTA and FQGNSA. CDR3 loop: CASSLGSGSTNEQFF. The CDR3 nucleotides read TGTGCCAGCAGCTTAGGGAGCGGGAGTACTAATGAGCAGTTCTTC.

In this sample, this clone turned up a few times. The chain is built from TRBV11-3 and TRBJ2-3; D remains ambiguous. V was pared by 5 bases and J by 4 bases, with 10 bases between. Per germline, CDR1 SGHNT and CDR2 YENEEA. This CDR3 has 13 amino acids. The CDR3 is CASSPSEPDTQYF. The CDR3 DNA sequence: TGTGCCAGCAGCCCTTCCGAGCCAGATACGCAGTATTTT.

This clone was seen more than once but under ten times. The chain combines TRBV5-4 with TRBJ2-7; 9 bases line up with TRBD2. The CDR3 consists of 15 residues. The V gene end was trimmed by 1 base and the J gene end by 3 bases; junction bases not matched to a gene: 5. CDR1 is SGHNT, CDR2 YYREEE, per germline (reference sequence). CDR3 residues: CASSLSSGSFYEQYF. The CDR3 DNA reads TGTGCCAGCAGCTTGAGTAGCGGGAGTTTCTACGAGCAGTACTTC. The whole variable domain, filled in from reference TRBV5-4 and TRBJ2-7, reads ETGVTQSPTHLIKTRGQQVTLRCSSQSGHNTVSWYQQALGQGPQFIFQYYREEENGRGNFPPRFSGLQFPNYSSELNVNALELDDSALYLCASSLSSGSFYEQYFGPGTRLTVT.

The V call is TRBV7-2, the J call TRBJ1-2; maybe TRBD1 (6 bases). V was cut by 5 bases and J by 0 bases, with 10 bases left in between. This CDR3 has 14 amino acids. CDR1 is SGHTA, CDR2 FQGNSA, per germline. CDR3 nucleotide sequence: TGTGCCAGCAGCCAACAGGGTGCTAACTATGGCTACACCTTC. It yields the protein CASSQQGANYGYTF.

This clone was seen more than once but under ten times. Other DNA sequences from this sample encode an identical CDR3 as well. The chain joins TRBV5-1 to TRBJ2-1; weak D call: TRBD1 (6 bases). The CDR3 length is 17 residues. V was clipped by 5 bases and J by 5 bases, with 23 bases between them. Germline values: CDR1 SGHRS, CDR2 YFSETQ. CDR3 in amino acids: CASSQPGHLLPHNEQFF. The DNA of the CDR3 is TGCGCCAGCAGTCAACCGGGACATCTATTACCACACAATGAGCAGTTCTTC.

This clone appeared a few times. V gene TRBV7-8 combines with J gene TRBJ2-1; D remains ambiguous. The CDR3 runs to 15 residues. With 2 bases removed from V and 0 bases from J, the gap between germline ends came to 8 bases. Germline CDR1 SGHVS, CDR2 FQNEAQ. The CDR3: CASSLLRSSYNEQFF. The CDR3 DNA is TGTGCCAGCAGCTTATTGCGGAGCTCCTACAATGAGCAGTTCTTC.

V usage is TRBV7-2 and J usage is TRBJ1-1, with a possible D match to TRBD1 (6 bases). V shed 3 bases and J shed 3 bases, with 11 bases lying between them. CDR1 is SGHTA, CDR2 FQGNSA, per germline. CDR3 size: 14 residues. CDR3 nucleotide sequence: TGTGCCAGCAGCTTTACTGCAGGGGACACTGAAGCTTTCTTT. Encoded protein: CASSFTAGDTEAFF.

The chain uses TRBV29-1 and TRBJ1-4, with D unclear. V lost 6 bases, J lost 1 base, and 15 bases lay in between. The CDR3 covers 15 residues. Germline CDR1 is SQVTM and CDR2 is ANQGSEA. For the CDR3, the DNA is TGCAGCGTCCCAGGCTGGGTGGGAACTAATGAAAAACTGTTTTTT. It yields the protein CSVPGWVGTNEKLFF.

The genes are TRBV12-5 and TRBJ2-2; D perhaps matches TRBD2 (7 bases). CDR1 and CDR2 from the germline V gene are LGHNT and FRNRAP. The CDR3 totals 17 residues. V dropped 0 bases and J dropped 3 bases, with 14 bases sitting between them. CDR3 loop: CASGLVGGALDTGELFF. The CDR3 bases are TGTGCTAGTGGTTTGGTAGGGGGGGCTTTGGACACCGGGGAGCTGTTTTTT. The full variable domain, its missing parts supplied by reference TRBV12-5 and TRBJ2-2, is DARVTQTPRHKVTEMGQEVTMRCQPILGHNTVFWYRQTMMQGLELLAYFRNRAPLDDSGMPKDRFSAEMPDATLATLKIQPSEPRDSAVYFCASGLVGGALDTGELFFGEGSRLTVL.

This clone was observed a handful of times. This chain connects TRBV13 to TRBJ1-1; TRBD1 matches at 7 bases. From germline, CDR1 is PRHDT and CDR2 FYEKMQ (reference sequence). Germline trimming cut 4 bases from V and 2 bases from J; bases unmatched to any gene: 7. The CDR3 length is 15 residues. CDR3 loop: CASSSYRGGNTEAFF. DNA of the CDR3: TGTGCCAGCAGCTCCTACAGGGGAGGAAACACTGAAGCTTTCTTT.

This clone was seen only a few times. The rearrangement links TRBV5-4 to TRBJ1-2; D might be TRBD1 (5 bases). CDR3 length: 13 amino acids. The V gene lost 0 bases and the J gene lost 5 bases, with 8 bases spanning the gap. Germline V gives CDR1 SGHNT, CDR2 YYREEE (reference sequence). This CDR3 reads CASSLAGLYGYTF. CDR3 in DNA: TGTGCCAGCAGCTTGGCAGGGTTATATGGCTACACCTTC.

This clone occurred a few times. The rearrangement links TRBV9 to TRBJ2-7, with D uncertain. Germline CDR1 reads SGDLS; CDR2 reads YYNGEE. The CDR3 sequence is 16 residues long. With 4 bases removed from V and 0 bases from J, the gap between germline ends came to 17 bases. The CDR3 sequence is CASSPAISGSSYEQYF. CDR3 DNA sequence: TGTGCCAGCAGCCCCGCTATCTCAGGTAGCTCCTACGAGCAGTACTTC.